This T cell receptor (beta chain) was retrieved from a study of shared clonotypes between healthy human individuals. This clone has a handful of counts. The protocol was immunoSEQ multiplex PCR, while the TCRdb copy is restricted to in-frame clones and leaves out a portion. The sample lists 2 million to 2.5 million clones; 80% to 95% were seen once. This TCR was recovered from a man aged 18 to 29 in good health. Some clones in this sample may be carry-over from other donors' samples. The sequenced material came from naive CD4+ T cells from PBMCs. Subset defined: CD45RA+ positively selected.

CDR3 in amino acids: CAISGDYGYTF. The CDR3 DNA is TGTGCCATCTCGGGGGACTATGGCTACACCTTC. The chain links TRBV28 to TRBJ1-2, with D possibly being TRBD1 (5 bases). CDR1 MDHEN and CDR2 SYDVKM come from the germline V gene. The V end lost 10 bases, the J end lost 3 bases, and 9 bases lay between the germline ends. The CDR3 runs 11 residues.